The 22 T cell receptor beta chains reported below all come from one sample, sequenced in a study of cytomegalovirus exposure and HLA in healthy donors. The PCR contained 60 Vbeta and 13 Jbeta primers. TCRdb's table, derived via immunoSEQ multiplex PCR, lists solely in-frame clones and lacks some. The sample includes under 200,000 clones, 82% of them seen just once. The specimen sequenced was PBMCs. Receptors were obtained from a girl aged 2 to 10 in good health and CMV-seropositive.

This clone was recorded only once. V and J are TRBV5-1 and TRBJ2-1; 14 nucleotides match TRBD2. The CDR3 length is 20 residues. With V trimmed by 1 base and J by 9 bases, 18 bases remained unmatched. The germline V gene has CDR1 SGHRS and CDR2 YFSETQ. CDR3 sequence (DNA): TGCGCCAGCAGCTTGCGGTGGGGGCCGGGACTAGCGGGAGTTGGAGGTGAGCAGTTCTTC. It is translated as CASSLRWGPGLAGVGGEQFF. Together with reference TRBV5-1 and TRBJ2-1, the CDR3 gives the full variable domain: KAGVTQTPRYLIKTRGQQVTLSCSPISGHRSVSWYQQTPGQGLQFLFEYFSETQRNKGNFPGRFSGRQFSNSRSEMNVSTLELGDSALYLCASSLRWGPGLAGVGGEQFFGPGTRLTVL.

This clone was seen a few times. V and J are TRBV4-1 and TRBJ1-4, with TRBD1 as a possible D gene (5 bases). Trimming cost V 6 bases and J 1 base, with 15 bases left between them. CDR1 is MGHRA and CDR2 is YSYEKL in the germline V gene. This CDR3 is 16 amino acids long. The CDR3 loop reads CASRSSGGGTNEKLFF. The CDR3, as DNA: TGCGCCAGCAGATCTTCGGGGGGAGGAACTAATGAAAAACTGTTTTTT.

In the case of this clone: Other nucleotide sequences in the sample specify the same CDR3. The chain is built from TRBV18 and TRBJ2-5, with 10 bases aligning to TRBD2. Unmatched junction bases numbered 0, after V lost 1 base and J lost 1 base. CDR1 and CDR2 (germline): KGHSH, LQKENI. The CDR3 runs 15 residues. The CDR3 reads CASSPLAGGQETQYF. DNA for the CDR3: TGTGCCAGCTCACCACTAGCGGGGGGCCAAGAGACCCAGTACTTC.

The chain uses TRBV15 and TRBJ1-2, with 8 bases matching TRBD1. Unmatched junction bases numbered 12, after V lost 5 bases and J lost 4 bases. This CDR3 comprises 16 residues. The germline V gene encodes CDR1 LNHNV and CDR2 YYDKDF (reference sequence). In DNA, the CDR3 is TGTGCCACCAGCGCCTGGACAGGGCGCCAGCTCTATGGCTACACCTTC. Amino acids: CATSAWTGRQLYGYTF.

The V gene is TRBV5-1, the J gene TRBJ2-7; possible D gene TRBD1, 6 bases. This CDR3 region has 13 residues. V lost 4 bases, J lost 2 bases, and 10 bases lay in between. From germline, CDR1 is SGHRS and CDR2 YFSETQ. CDR3 DNA: TGCGCCAGCAGCGCGGACAGAACCTACGAGCAGTACTTC. Translating gives CASSADRTYEQYF.

The chain joins TRBV5-1 to TRBJ2-2; 7 bases map to TRBD2. Germline V lookup: CDR1 SGHRS, CDR2 YFSETQ. This CDR3 comprises 16 residues. With 0 bases clipped from V and 5 bases from J, the junction kept 7 bases outside the gene matches. The CDR3 spells CASSLARGVGTGELFF. CDR3 nucleotides: TGCGCCAGCAGCTTGGCCCGGGGGGTTGGTACCGGGGAGCTGTTTTTT. The full variable domain, completed using reference TRBV5-1 and TRBJ2-2, is KAGVTQTPRYLIKTRGQQVTLSCSPISGHRSVSWYQQTPGQGLQFLFEYFSETQRNKGNFPGRFSGRQFSNSRSEMNVSTLELGDSALYLCASSLARGVGTGELFFGEGSRLTVL.

This clone was detected only a few times. The genes are TRBV4-2 and TRBJ2-3; 11 bases map to TRBD2. This CDR3 has 16 amino acids. V lost 1 base, J lost 6 bases, and 6 bases stayed unmatched. The germline CDR1 and CDR2 sequences are LGHNA and YNFKEQ. The CDR3 DNA is TGTGCCAGCAGCCAAGGGTTTAGCGGGAGGGCCGATACGCAGTATTTT. Its translation: CASSQGFSGRADTQYF.

The J gene is TRBJ2-7, the V gene TRBV4-1; 12 bases map to TRBD1. CDR3 length: 15 amino acids. Germline CDR1 is MGHRA and CDR2 is YSYEKL. V was clipped by 5 bases and J by 5 bases; unmatched bases: 7. CDR3 region: CASSVPGQGAHEQYF. The CDR3 DNA sequence: TGCGCCAGCAGCGTGCCGGGACAGGGGGCCCACGAGCAGTACTTC.

This clone occurred once. The V and J genes are TRBV4-1 and TRBJ2-5, with 8 bases fitting TRBD2. Trimming cost V 4 bases and J 2 bases; bases outside gene matches: 15. The CDR3 spans 18 residues. CDR1 is MGHRA, CDR2 YSYEKL, per germline. Written as DNA, the CDR3 is TGCGCCAGCAGCCGACCGATCCTGCTAGCGGGCATGCAAGAGACCCAGTACTTC. Protein: CASSRPILLAGMQETQYF.

This chain uses TRBV30 with TRBJ2-7, with 7 bases identical to TRBD1. This CDR3 is built from 14 residues. Germline V lookup: CDR1 GTSNPN, CDR2 SVGIG (reference sequence). Losses at the gene ends were 4 bases for V and 6 bases for J; bases not matched to a gene: 12. The chain's CDR3 is CAWNPGTVGLEQYF. The DNA of the CDR3 is TGTGCCTGGAACCCTGGGACAGTGGGGCTCGAGCAGTACTTC. Complete variable domain (other parts from reference TRBV30 and TRBJ2-7): SQTIHQWPATLVQPVGSPLSLECTVEGTSNPNLYWYRQAAGRGLQLLFYSVGIGQISSEVPQNLSASRPQDRQFILSSKKLLLSDSGFYLCAWNPGTVGLEQYFGPGTRLTVT.

This clone was observed a handful of times. The chain couples TRBV7-8 to TRBJ2-3, with 8 bases identical to TRBD2. The CDR3 loop spans 14 amino acids. V dropped 5 bases and J dropped 6; count of bases not matched to a gene: 7. The germline gives CDR1 SGHVS, CDR2 FQNEAQ. The CDR3 spells CASSARTSLDTQYF. DNA for the CDR3: TGTGCCAGCAGCGCCCGGACTAGCTTGGATACGCAGTATTTT.

V gene TRBV30 combines with J gene TRBJ2-1; perhaps TRBD2 as D (5 bases). Germline V gene lookup returns CDR1 GTSNPN and CDR2 SVGIG (reference sequence). The CDR3 consists of 13 residues. V lost 0 bases, J lost 5 bases, and 8 bases lay in between. CDR3 sequence: CAWSVNGDNEQFF. CDR3 bases: TGTGCCTGGAGTGTAAACGGGGACAATGAGCAGTTCTTC. Using reference TRBV30 and TRBJ2-1 for the parts outside the CDR3, the full variable domain is SQTIHQWPATLVQPVGSPLSLECTVEGTSNPNLYWYRQAAGRGLQLLFYSVGIGQISSEVPQNLSASRPQDRQFILSSKKLLLSDSGFYLCAWSVNGDNEQFFGPGTRLTVL.

The V gene is TRBV11-2, the J gene TRBJ1-1, with TRBD1 matching over 7 bases. Per the germline V gene, CDR1 is SGHAT and CDR2 is FQNNGV. With 2 bases clipped from V and 0 bases from J, the junction kept 9 bases outside the gene matches. The CDR3 consists of 17 residues. CDR3 nucleotide sequence: TGTGCCAGCAGCTTAAAGGGGGCGGATGGGGTGAACACTGAAGCTTTCTTT. Translated, it gives CASSLKGADGVNTEAFF.

The genes are TRBV18 and TRBJ2-7, with a possible D match to TRBD1 (6 bases). The CDR3 has 13 amino acids. CDR1 and CDR2 from the germline V gene are KGHSH and LQKENI. The ends were cut back, 3 bases at V and 3 bases at J, with 9 bases in the middle. CDR3 protein: CASSPGQSYEQYF. The CDR3 DNA sequence: TGTGCCAGCTCACCCGGACAGAGCTACGAGCAGTACTTC.

This chain links TRBV5-1 with TRBJ2-3; D remains ambiguous. Germline V gene lookup returns CDR1 SGHRS and CDR2 YFSETQ. V lost 4 bases, J lost 5 bases, and 5 bases lay in between. The CDR3 runs 11 residues. CDR3 in amino acids: CASSVLDTQYF. DNA for the CDR3: TGCGCCAGCAGCGTCCTAGATACGCAGTATTTT.

As for this clone: Additional DNA sequences in this sample encode the identical CDR3. The chain couples TRBV27 to TRBJ2-5, with D maybe TRBD2 (6 bases). Trimming stripped 2 bases from V and 5 bases from J, with 6 bases between. The CDR3 spans 12 residues. In germline, CDR1 is MNHEY, CDR2 SMNVEV (reference sequence). CDR3 DNA: TGTGCCAGCAGTTTAGCGGGGGAGACCCAGTACTTC. Translated: CASSLAGETQYF.

This clone has only one observation. The chain employs TRBV7-2 and TRBJ2-7; 8 nucleotides line up with TRBD2. J gave up 2 bases and V 3 bases, and 6 bases lay outside the gene matches. The CDR3 is 15 amino acids. CDR1 and CDR2 from the germline V gene are SGHTA and FQGNSA. This chain's CDR3 is CASSFGIGGAYEQYF. The CDR3 DNA reads as TGTGCCAGCAGCTTTGGGATCGGGGGGGCCTACGAGCAGTACTTC.

The rearrangement uses TRBV9 and TRBJ2-1; 9 bases align to TRBD2. The CDR3 is made up of 15 amino acids. Germline trimming cut 4 bases from V and 8 bases from J; bases unmatched to any gene: 10. Per germline, CDR1 SGDLS and CDR2 YYNGEE. CDR3 DNA: TGTGCCAGCAGCCCCGGGACTAGCCAGTACCATGAGCAGTTCTTC. The encoded protein is CASSPGTSQYHEQFF.

The rearrangement links TRBV2 to TRBJ2-1, with 9 bases fitting TRBD2. Germline CDR1 and CDR2: SNHLY and FYNNEI. V lost 2 bases and J lost 4; bases outside the gene matches: 6. This CDR3 contains 16 residues. CDR3 sequence reads: CASSELAGLTYNEQFF. CDR3 nucleotide sequence: TGTGCCAGCAGTGAACTAGCGGGGTTGACGTACAATGAGCAGTTCTTC.

In this sample, this clone turned up a few times. The V call is TRBV6-4, the J call TRBJ2-2; 9 bases match TRBD2. Trimming cost V 4 bases and J 2 bases; bases outside gene matches: 2. Germline V gene lookup returns CDR1 MRHNA and CDR2 SNTAGT. CDR3 length equals 15 residues. The CDR3 nucleotides read TGTGCCAGCAGTGCCGGGACTAGCAACACCGGGGAGCTGTTTTTT. Its protein product is CASSAGTSNTGELFF.

The V call is TRBV30, the J call TRBJ2-1; D uncertain. The CDR3 consists of 12 residues. The germline V gene encodes CDR1 GTSNPN and CDR2 SVGIG (reference sequence). Trimming took 2 bases from V and 9 from J, leaving 11 bases between them. The CDR3 nucleotides read TGTGCCTGGAGTACCAACTCCGTTGAGCAGTTCTTC. Its protein is CAWSTNSVEQFF.

This chain links TRBV27 with TRBJ1-2; D gene ambiguous. The ends were cut back, 6 bases at V and 0 bases at J, with 17 bases in the middle. From germline, CDR1 is MNHEY and CDR2 SMNVEV (reference sequence). The CDR3 is 16 residues long. For the CDR3, the DNA is TGTGCCAGCAGCCCCGAAACTCATCCCCCTAACTATGGCTACACCTTC. This gives the protein CASSPETHPPNYGYTF.